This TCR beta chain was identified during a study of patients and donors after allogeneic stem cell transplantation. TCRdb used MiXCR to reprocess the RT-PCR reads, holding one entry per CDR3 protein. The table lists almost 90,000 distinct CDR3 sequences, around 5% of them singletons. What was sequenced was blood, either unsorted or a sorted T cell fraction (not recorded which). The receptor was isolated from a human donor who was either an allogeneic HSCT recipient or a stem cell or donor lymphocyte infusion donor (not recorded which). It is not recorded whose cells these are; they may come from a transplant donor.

CDR3 in amino acids: CASSLTTGNEAFF. CDR3 nucleotide sequence: TGTGCCAGCAGCTTAACGACAGGTAATGAAGCTTTCTTT. This rearrangement joins TRBV7-2 to TRBJ1-1; D is possibly TRBD1 (6 bases). Trimming stripped 2 bases from V and 7 bases from J, with 11 bases between. CDR3 length equals 13 residues. Germline V CDR1 and CDR2: SGHTA, FQGNSA.